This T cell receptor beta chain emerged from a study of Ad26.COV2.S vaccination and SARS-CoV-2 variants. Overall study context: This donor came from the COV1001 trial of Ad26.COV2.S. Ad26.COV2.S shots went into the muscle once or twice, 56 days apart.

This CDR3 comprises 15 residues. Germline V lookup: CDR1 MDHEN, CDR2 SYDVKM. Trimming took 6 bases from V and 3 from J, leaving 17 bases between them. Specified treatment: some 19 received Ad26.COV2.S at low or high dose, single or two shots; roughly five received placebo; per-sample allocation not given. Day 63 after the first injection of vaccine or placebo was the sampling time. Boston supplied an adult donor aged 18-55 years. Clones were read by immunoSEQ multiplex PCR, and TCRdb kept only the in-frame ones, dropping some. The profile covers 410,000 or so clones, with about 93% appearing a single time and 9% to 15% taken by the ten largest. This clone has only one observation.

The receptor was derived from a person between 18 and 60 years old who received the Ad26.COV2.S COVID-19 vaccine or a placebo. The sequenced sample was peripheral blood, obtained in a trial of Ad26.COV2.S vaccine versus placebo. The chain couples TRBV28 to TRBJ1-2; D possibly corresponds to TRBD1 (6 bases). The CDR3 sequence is CASRLALQGDYGYTF. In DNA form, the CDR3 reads TGTGCCAGCAGGCTGGCCTTACAGGGAGACTATGGCTACACCTTC.